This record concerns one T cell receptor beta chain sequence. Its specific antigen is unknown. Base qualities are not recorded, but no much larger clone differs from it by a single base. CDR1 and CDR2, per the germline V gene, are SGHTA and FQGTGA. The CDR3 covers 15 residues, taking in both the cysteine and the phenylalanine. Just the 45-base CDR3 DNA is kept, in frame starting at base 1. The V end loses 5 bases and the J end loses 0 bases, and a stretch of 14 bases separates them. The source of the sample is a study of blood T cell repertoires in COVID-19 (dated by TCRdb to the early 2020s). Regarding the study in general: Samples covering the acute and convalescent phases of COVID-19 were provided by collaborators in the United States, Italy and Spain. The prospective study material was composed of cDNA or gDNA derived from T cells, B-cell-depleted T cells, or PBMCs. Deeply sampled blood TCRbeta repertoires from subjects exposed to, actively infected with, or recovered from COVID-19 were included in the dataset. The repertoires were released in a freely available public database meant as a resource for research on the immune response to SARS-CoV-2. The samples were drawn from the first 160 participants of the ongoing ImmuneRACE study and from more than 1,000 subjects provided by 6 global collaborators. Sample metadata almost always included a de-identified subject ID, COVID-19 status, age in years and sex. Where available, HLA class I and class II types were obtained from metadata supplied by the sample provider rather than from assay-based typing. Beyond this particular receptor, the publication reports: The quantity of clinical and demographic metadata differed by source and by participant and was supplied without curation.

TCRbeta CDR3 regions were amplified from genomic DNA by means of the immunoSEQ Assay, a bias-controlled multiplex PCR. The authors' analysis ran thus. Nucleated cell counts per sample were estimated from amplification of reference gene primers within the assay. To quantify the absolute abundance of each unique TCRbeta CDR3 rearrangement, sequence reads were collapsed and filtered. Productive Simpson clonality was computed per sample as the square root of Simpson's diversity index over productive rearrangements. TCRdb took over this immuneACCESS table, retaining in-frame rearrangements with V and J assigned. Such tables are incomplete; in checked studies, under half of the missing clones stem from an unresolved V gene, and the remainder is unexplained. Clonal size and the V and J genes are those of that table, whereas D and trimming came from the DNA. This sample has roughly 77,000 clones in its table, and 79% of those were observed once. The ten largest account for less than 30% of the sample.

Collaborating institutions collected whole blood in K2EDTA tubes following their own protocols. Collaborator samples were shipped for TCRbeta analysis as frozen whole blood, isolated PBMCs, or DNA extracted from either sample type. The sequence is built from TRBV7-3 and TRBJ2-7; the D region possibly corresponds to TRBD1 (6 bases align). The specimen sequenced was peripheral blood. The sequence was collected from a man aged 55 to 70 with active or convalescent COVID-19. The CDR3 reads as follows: CASSPYPDSSYEQYF. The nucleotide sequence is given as TGTGCCAGCAGCCCCTACCCGGACAGCTCCTACGAGCAGTACTTC. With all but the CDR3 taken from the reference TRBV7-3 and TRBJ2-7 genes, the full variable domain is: GAGVSQTPSNKVTEKGKYVELRCDPISGHTALYWYRQSLGQGPEFLIYFQGTGAADDSGLPNDRFFAVRPEGSVSTLKIQRTERGDSAVYLCASSPYPDSSYEQYFGPGTRLTVT.